This passage covers 31 T cell receptor beta chains from one sample sequenced in a study of T cells in Graves' hyperthyroidism and ophthalmopathy. RNA transcripts gave rise to amplified TCR beta CDR3 regions. HTBI primers were used for first-round RT-PCR of the TCR CDR3. In TCRdb, the multiplex PCR reads were re-called with MiXCR into one record per CDR3 protein. The profile shows a few hundred thousand distinct CDR3 sequences, more than 15% of them singletons. Sequenced sample: blood. The receptors shown here come from a woman between 40 and 55 years old with Graves' ophthalmopathy.

This clonotype has more than one count but fewer than ten. The chain links TRBV5-1 to TRBJ1-4, with 7 bases identical to TRBD1. This CDR3 has 14 residues. From germline, CDR1 is SGHRS and CDR2 YFSETQ. The junction had 8 bases not matched to a gene; V was cut back by 4 bases and J by 8 bases. The CDR3 nucleotides are TGCGCCAGCAGCGATGCGACAGGGTTGGAAAAACTGTTTTTT. This codes for CASSDATGLEKLFF.

Details on this clonotype: The junction departs from germline at one end; a sequencing error may be responsible. This chain uses TRBV27 with TRBJ2-7; the D gene is possibly TRBD2 (5 bases). The length of the CDR3 is 14 residues. Germline loops: CDR1 MNHEY, CDR2 SMNVEV (reference sequence). CDR3 DNA sequence: TGTGCCAGCAGTTTAACACCCACTAGTTCCGAGCAGTATTTC. It is translated as CASSLTPTSSEQYF.

This clonotype came up many times. J is TRBJ1-1 and V is TRBV6-1, with D maybe TRBD1 (5 bases). Trimming took 10 bases from V and 7 from J, leaving 19 bases between them. The germline V gene encodes CDR1 MNHNS and CDR2 SASEGT. The length of the CDR3 is 13 residues. The CDR3 DNA follows: TGTGCCACCTCAGGGTGGGACGGCGGTGAAGCTTTCTTT. It encodes CATSGWDGGEAFF.

This clonotype occurred many times. The J gene is TRBJ1-5, the V gene TRBV6-1; no firm D call. Trimming removed 6 bases at V and 5 bases at J, with 11 bases between. CDR3 length: 13 residues. Germline CDR1 is MNHNS and CDR2 is SASEGT. This chain's CDR3 is CASSPDWDQPQHF. Written as DNA, the CDR3 is TGTGCCAGCAGCCCAGACTGGGATCAGCCCCAGCATTTT.

This clonotype was recorded many times. V and J are TRBV3-1 and TRBJ1-1, with D perhaps TRBD1 (6 bases). This CDR3 has 15 amino acids. V was cut by 4 bases and J by 5 bases, with 17 bases left in between. Per the germline V gene, CDR1 is LGHDT and CDR2 is YNNKEL (reference sequence). Written as DNA, the CDR3 is TGTGCCAGCAGCCGCAGGGGTGGTGGGGATACTGAAGCTTTCTTT. It specifies CASSRRGGGDTEAFF.

This clonotype was detected many times. The CDR3 spells CASSETANYGYTF. For the CDR3, the DNA is TGTGCCAGCAGTGAAACAGCCAACTATGGCTACACCTTC. The chain has TRBV6-1 and TRBJ1-2; D is unresolved. Deletions cut 2 bases from V and 2 bases from J, with 6 bases between. Germline CDR1 reads MNHNS; CDR2 reads SASEGT. This CDR3 spans 13 amino acids.

This clonotype was detected ten times or more. The chain is built from TRBV28 and TRBJ1-2; D is ambiguous. Germline V gene lookup returns CDR1 MDHEN and CDR2 SYDVKM. The CDR3 runs 13 residues. Trimming shortened V by 6 bases and J by 4 bases, and 12 bases separated the two germline ends. The chain's CDR3 is CASSSDILYGYTF. The CDR3 DNA sequence: TGTGCCAGCAGCTCTGACATCCTCTATGGCTACACCTTC.

This clonotype has a count of ten or more. The rearrangement joins TRBV12-3 or TRBV12-4 to TRBJ1-2; D gene unclear. This CDR3 contains 12 residues. V lost 6 bases and J lost 13, with 18 bases in between. CDR3: CASRRTEGSGTF. For the CDR3, the DNA is TGTGCCAGCAGGCGGACTGAGGGCTCCGGCACCTTC.

This clonotype was seen ten or more times. The J gene is TRBJ2-7, the V gene TRBV12-3 or TRBV12-4; 9 nucleotides align to TRBD2. V lost 6 bases to trimming and J lost 5 bases; unmatched junction nucleotides: 5. CDR3 length: 13 residues. The DNA of the CDR3 is TGTGCCAGCAGCACGGGACTAGCTAACGAGCAGTACTTC. It encodes CASSTGLANEQYF.

The chain recombines TRBV5-1 with TRBJ2-7, with TRBD1 as a possible D gene (6 bases). Germline assignment: CDR1 SGHRS and CDR2 YFSETQ. CDR3 length: 16 residues. The germline V and J ends were trimmed by 4 bases and 0 bases, with 17 bases remaining between them. The CDR3 reads CASSHSLGATSYEQYF. The CDR3 DNA is TGCGCCAGCAGCCACTCCCTGGGGGCGACCTCCTACGAGCAGTACTTC.

The chain links TRBV5-1 to TRBJ2-1; 10 nucleotides line up with TRBD2. CDR1 is SGHRS and CDR2 is YFSETQ in the germline V gene. This CDR3 contains 16 residues. The V and J ends lost 1 base and 3 bases, in that order; junction bases with no gene match: 4. This CDR3 reads CASSLSTSGNYNEQFF. The CDR3 coding sequence is TGCGCCAGCAGCTTGTCTACTAGCGGGAACTACAATGAGCAGTTCTTC.

This clonotype was seen ten or more times. The chain links TRBV28 to TRBJ2-7, with TRBD1 matching over 9 bases. Per the germline V gene, CDR1 is MDHEN and CDR2 is SYDVKM. The CDR3 covers 14 residues. V shed 6 bases, J shed 4 bases, and the junction held 7 bases outside the gene matches. The DNA for the CDR3 is TGTGCCAGCAGCCCCGGGACAGGGCAATACGAGCAGTACTTC. Its protein is CASSPGTGQYEQYF.

The table lists this clonotype with many counts. The J gene is TRBJ2-3, the V gene TRBV2, with 10 positions matching TRBD1. This CDR3 is built from 13 residues. The J segment lost 6 bases and the V segment lost 7 bases, leaving 4 bases of the junction unmatched. Germline V gives CDR1 SNHLY, CDR2 FYNNEI. CDR3 protein: CASTRDRGDTQYF. Written as DNA, the CDR3 is TGTGCCAGCACCCGGGACAGGGGTGATACGCAGTATTTT.

V and J are TRBV10-3 and TRBJ2-1, with D possibly TRBD2 on 6 matching bases. Deletions cut 6 bases from V and 8 bases from J, with 11 bases between. The length of the CDR3 is 12 residues. Germline-derived CDR1 and CDR2 are ENHRY and SYGVKD. The CDR3 region has the DNA TGTGCCATCAGCGGCGGGATCGATGAGCAGTTCTTC. Its protein is CAISGGIDEQFF.

This clonotype was detected only a few times. The chain employs TRBV19 and TRBJ1-1; D uncertain. The V end was cut by 2 bases, the J end by 3 bases, with 10 bases between. The CDR3 length is 14 residues. The germline gives CDR1 LNHDA, CDR2 SQIVND (reference sequence). This chain's CDR3 is CASSIRLADTEAFF. CDR3 in DNA: TGTGCCAGTAGTATAAGACTCGCGGACACTGAAGCTTTCTTT.

The sample holds a few counts of this clonotype. This chain uses TRBV7-3 with TRBJ2-3, with D possibly TRBD2 on 7 matching bases. This CDR3 is 15 amino acids long. The V gene lost 1 base and the J gene lost 2 bases, with 10 bases spanning the gap. The germline gives CDR1 SGHTA, CDR2 FQGTGA. The CDR3 bases are TGTGCCAGCAGCTTAAATCGGGGGGCCACAGATACGCAGTATTTT. Translated, it gives CASSLNRGATDTQYF.

Points on this clonotype: A clone one base away is much larger, so this may be a read error. V is TRBV6-5 and J is TRBJ1-1; D gene ambiguous. CDR3 size: 13 residues. Per germline, CDR1 MNHEY and CDR2 SVGAGI. CDR3 sequence reads: CASSYTKDTEALF. CDR3 in DNA: TGTGCCAGCAGTTACACTAAAGACACTGAAGCTCTCTTT.

The rearrangement joins TRBV4-1 to TRBJ2-6; unclear D gene. Between the trimmed V and J ends, which lost 1 base and 0 bases, there was a span of 7 bases. The CDR3 is made up of 16 amino acids. Germline lookup yields CDR1 MGHRA and CDR2 YSYEKL. The CDR3 bases are TGCGCCAGCAGCCAAGTAGTCAGCTCTGGGGCCAACGTCCTGACTTTC. Protein sequence: CASSQVVSSGANVLTF.

This clonotype has just a few counts. CDR3 nucleotide sequence: TGTGCCAGCAGCCCCAGCCTAAGGGGCTCCTACAATGAGCAGTTCTTC. This encodes CASSPSLRGSYNEQFF. The rearrangement uses TRBV7-9 and TRBJ2-1; tentatively, D is TRBD1 (5 bases). Trimming cost V 5 bases and J 0 bases, with 14 bases left between them. The CDR3 is 16 residues long. CDR1 is SEHNR, CDR2 FQNEAQ, per germline (reference sequence).

The rearrangement links TRBV4-1 to TRBJ2-4; no clear D gene. V lost 3 bases and J lost 7, with 7 bases in between. Germline assignment: CDR1 MGHRA and CDR2 YSYEKL. CDR3 length: 12 amino acids. CDR3 DNA sequence: TGCGCCAGCAGCCATATCTACAACATTCAGTACTTC. It yields the protein CASSHIYNIQYF.

This clonotype has more than one count but fewer than ten. The chain combines TRBV6-1 with TRBJ2-5; 8 bases align to TRBD1. The germline gives CDR1 MNHNS, CDR2 SASEGT. The CDR3 sequence is 16 residues long. Trimming took 6 bases from V and 4 from J; bases not matched to a gene: 13. The CDR3 is CASSQIRTGFGETQYF. CDR3 sequence (DNA): TGTGCCAGCAGCCAAATTCGGACAGGGTTTGGAGAGACCCAGTACTTC.

This clonotype showed up just a few times. The V gene is TRBV5-1, the J gene TRBJ2-7; 8 bases line up with TRBD2. The CDR3 runs 15 residues. Germline-derived CDR1 and CDR2 are SGHRS and YFSETQ. The junction had 14 bases not matched to a gene; V was cut back by 4 bases and J by 8 bases. The CDR3 bases are TGCGCCAGCAGCCCCCAGCGGGAGCCGGTCGGGCAGCAGTACTTC. This sequence encodes CASSPQREPVGQQYF.

The V call is TRBV5-6, the J call TRBJ2-7; tentative D call: TRBD1 (6 bases). The CDR3 sequence is 15 residues long. The V gene lost 4 bases and the J gene lost 5 bases, with 19 bases spanning the gap. CDR1 and CDR2 (germline): SGHDT, YYEEEE. The CDR3 region is CASSDMTGVGDEQYF. As DNA, the CDR3 is TGTGCCAGCAGCGACATGACAGGAGTGGGGGACGAGCAGTACTTC.

Ten or more counts support this clonotype. The gene calls are TRBV6-1 and TRBJ1-1; 10 bases map to TRBD1. Unmatched junction bases numbered 12, after V lost 5 bases and J lost 0 bases. The CDR3 runs to 18 residues. Germline CDR1 and CDR2: MNHNS and SASEGT. CDR3 coding DNA: TGTGCCAGCAGTCGGCGACAGGGGGCGGGGGCTATGAACACTGAAGCTTTCTTT. Translating gives CASSRRQGAGAMNTEAFF.

This sequence joins TRBV7-6 and TRBJ2-5, with 11 bases aligning to TRBD2. Per germline, CDR1 SGHVS and CDR2 FNYEAQ. This CDR3 is 17 amino acids long. V gave up 2 bases and J gave up 1 base; unmatched junction bases: 6. CDR3 DNA: TGTGCCAGCAGCTTAACCTTAGCGGGAGGGGCCCAAGAGACCCAGTACTTC. Protein sequence: CASSLTLAGGAQETQYF.

In this sample, this clonotype turned up once. CDR3 sequence reads: CASNKRGVEAFF. The DNA for the CDR3 is TGTGCCAGCAACAAACGGGGAGTTGAAGCTTTCTTT. The chain links TRBV7-9 to TRBJ1-1, with D hard to call. Trimming stripped 7 bases from V and 7 bases from J, with 13 bases between. Germline V gene sequence: CDR1 SEHNR, CDR2 FQNEAQ (reference sequence). The CDR3 runs to 12 residues.

The table lists this clonotype with many counts. The DNA of the CDR3 is TGTGCCAGCAGGAACGGACAGAATCTGAACACTGAAGCTTTCTTT. Its protein is CASRNGQNLNTEAFF. The V call is TRBV2, the J call TRBJ1-1; D may be TRBD1 (6 bases). The V and J ends lost 6 bases and 0 bases respectively, with 14 bases between them. Germline assignment: CDR1 SNHLY and CDR2 FYNNEI. The CDR3 extends over 15 amino acids.

There are many counts of this clonotype. The rearrangement joins TRBV5-1 to TRBJ2-3; 11 bases agree with TRBD2. This CDR3 spans 15 amino acids. Trimming removed 2 bases from V and 5 bases from J; junction bases left unmatched: 4. Germline V lookup: CDR1 SGHRS, CDR2 YFSETQ. The CDR3 loop is CASSFSGRAEDTQYF. Written as DNA, the CDR3 is TGCGCCAGCAGCTTTAGCGGGAGGGCCGAAGATACGCAGTATTTT.

This clonotype was counted only a few times. Written as DNA, the CDR3 is TGTGCCAGCAGGAGGGGACAGAAAACCTACGAGCAGTACTTC. Its translation: CASRRGQKTYEQYF. V gene TRBV28 combines with J gene TRBJ2-7; 7 nucleotides line up with TRBD1. This CDR3 is built from 14 residues. Germline CDR1 MDHEN, CDR2 SYDVKM. With V trimmed by 6 bases and J by 2 bases, 7 bases remained unmatched.

This clonotype showed up many times. V gene TRBV2 combines with J gene TRBJ2-3, with 7 bases fitting TRBD2. The V and J ends lost 7 bases and 2 bases, in that order; junction bases with no gene match: 12. Germline values: CDR1 SNHLY, CDR2 FYNNEI. This CDR3 is built from 16 residues. The CDR3 DNA sequence: TGTGCCAGCACCGCAAGCGGGACCACGTTCACAGATACGCAGTATTTT. Translation: CASTASGTTFTDTQYF. The entire variable domain, with the rest obtained from reference TRBV2 and TRBJ2-3, is as follows: EPEVTQTPSHQVTQMGQEVILRCVPISNHLYFYWYRQILGQKVEFLVSFYNNEISEKSEIFDDQFSVERPDGSNFTLKIRSTKLEDSAMYFCASTASGTTFTDTQYFGPGTRLTVL.

This clonotype was picked up a small number of times. V and J are TRBV5-1 and TRBJ2-1; D not resolved. The CDR3 length is 14 residues. Germline-derived CDR1 and CDR2 are SGHRS and YFSETQ. V lost 6 bases, J lost 6 bases, and 16 bases lay in between. This chain's CDR3 is CASKTNAESNEQFF. The CDR3 DNA follows: TGCGCCAGCAAAACCAATGCGGAGAGCAATGAGCAGTTCTTC.